The clone carrying this T cell receptor (beta chain) came up many times. Its antigen remains unidentified. The sample originates from a study of breast tumors, draining lymph nodes, adjacent tissues. Overall study results and limits: That most tumor T cells come from lymph nodes remained unproven.

The lymph nodes were axillary draining lymph nodes from breast cancer patients. TCRdb reprocessed the multiplex PCR reads via MiXCR and lists one record per CDR3 protein. The data hold roughly 260,000 distinct CDR3 sequences, with about 30% observed a single time. The CDR3 spans 13 residues. The V gene end was trimmed by 4 bases and the J gene end by 14 bases; junction bases not matched to a gene: 11. Looked up from germline, CDR1 is LGHNT and CDR2 is FRNRAP. This chain uses TRBV12-5 with TRBJ1-2; the match to TRBD1 covers 9 bases. This receptor was identified in a female donor with breast cancer. Some clones in this sample may be carry-over from other donors' samples. The sequencing sample was made of axillary lymph node tissue. CDR3 residues: CASGSEGTGSRTF. In nucleotides, the CDR3 is TGTGCTAGTGGTTCCGAAGGGACAGGGAGTAGAACCTTC.